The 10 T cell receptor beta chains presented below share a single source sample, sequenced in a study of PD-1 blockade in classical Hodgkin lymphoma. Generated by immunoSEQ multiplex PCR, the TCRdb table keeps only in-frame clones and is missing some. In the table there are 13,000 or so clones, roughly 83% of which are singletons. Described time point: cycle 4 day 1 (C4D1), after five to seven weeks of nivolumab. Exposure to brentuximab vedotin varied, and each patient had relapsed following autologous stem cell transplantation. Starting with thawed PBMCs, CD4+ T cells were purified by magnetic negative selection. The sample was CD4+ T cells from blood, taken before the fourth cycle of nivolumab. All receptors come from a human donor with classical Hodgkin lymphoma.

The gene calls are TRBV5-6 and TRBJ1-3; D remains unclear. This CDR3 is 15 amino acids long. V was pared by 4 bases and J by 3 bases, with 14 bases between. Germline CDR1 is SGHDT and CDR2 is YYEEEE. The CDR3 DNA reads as TGTGCCAGCAGCCTTACACCGTGGGGTGGAAACACCATATATTTT. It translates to CASSLTPWGGNTIYF.

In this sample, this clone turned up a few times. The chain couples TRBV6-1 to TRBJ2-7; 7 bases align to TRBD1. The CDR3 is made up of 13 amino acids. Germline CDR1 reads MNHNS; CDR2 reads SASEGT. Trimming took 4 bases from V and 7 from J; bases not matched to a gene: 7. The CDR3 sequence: CASSARQGWEQYF. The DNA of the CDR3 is TGTGCCAGCAGTGCCCGACAGGGCTGGGAGCAGTACTTC.

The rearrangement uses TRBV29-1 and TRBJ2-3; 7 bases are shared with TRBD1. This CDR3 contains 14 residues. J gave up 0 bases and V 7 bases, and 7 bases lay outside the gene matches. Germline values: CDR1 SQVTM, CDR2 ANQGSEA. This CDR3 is CSARDSFSTDTQYF. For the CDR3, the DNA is TGCAGCGCCCGGGACAGCTTTAGCACAGATACGCAGTATTTT.

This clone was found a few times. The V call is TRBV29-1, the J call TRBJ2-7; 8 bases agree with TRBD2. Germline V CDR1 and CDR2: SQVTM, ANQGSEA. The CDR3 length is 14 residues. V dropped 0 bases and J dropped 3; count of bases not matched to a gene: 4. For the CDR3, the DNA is TGCAGCGTTGAAGATCCCAGCGGGAGCTACGAGCAGTACTTC. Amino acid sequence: CSVEDPSGSYEQYF.

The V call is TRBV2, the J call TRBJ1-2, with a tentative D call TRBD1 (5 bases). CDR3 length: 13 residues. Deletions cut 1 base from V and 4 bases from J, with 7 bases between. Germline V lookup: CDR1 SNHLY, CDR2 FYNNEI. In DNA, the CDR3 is TGTGCCAGCAGTGAAGGGGGGGTCTATGGCTACACCTTC. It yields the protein CASSEGGVYGYTF. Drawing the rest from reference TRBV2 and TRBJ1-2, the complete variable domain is EPEVTQTPSHQVTQMGQEVILRCVPISNHLYFYWYRQILGQKVEFLVSFYNNEISEKSEIFDDQFSVERPDGSNFTLKIRSTKLEDSAMYFCASSEGGVYGYTFGSGTRLTVV.

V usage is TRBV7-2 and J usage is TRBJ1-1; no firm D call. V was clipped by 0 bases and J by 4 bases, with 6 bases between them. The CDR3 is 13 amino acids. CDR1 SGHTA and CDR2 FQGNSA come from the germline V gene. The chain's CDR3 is CASSLAAVTEAFF. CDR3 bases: TGTGCCAGCAGCTTAGCCGCGGTCACTGAAGCTTTCTTT.

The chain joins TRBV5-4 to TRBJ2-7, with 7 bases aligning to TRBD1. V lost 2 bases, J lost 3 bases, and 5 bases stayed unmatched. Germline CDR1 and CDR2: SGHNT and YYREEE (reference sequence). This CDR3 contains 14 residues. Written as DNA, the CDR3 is TGTGCCAGCAGCTTCGAGACAGGGTTCTACGAGCAGTACTTC. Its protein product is CASSFETGFYEQYF.

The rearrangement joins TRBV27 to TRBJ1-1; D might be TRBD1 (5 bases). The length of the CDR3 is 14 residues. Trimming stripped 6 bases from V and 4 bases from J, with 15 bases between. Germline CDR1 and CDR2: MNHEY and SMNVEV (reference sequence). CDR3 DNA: TGTGCCAGCAGAAGGGGCAGCCCAATCACTGAAGCTTTCTTT. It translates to CASRRGSPITEAFF.

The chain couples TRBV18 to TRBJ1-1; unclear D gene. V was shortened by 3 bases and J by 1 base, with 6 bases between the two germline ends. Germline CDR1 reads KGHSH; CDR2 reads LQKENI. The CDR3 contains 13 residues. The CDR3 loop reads CASSPTRNTEAFF. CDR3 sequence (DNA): TGTGCCAGCTCACCGACTAGGAACACTGAAGCTTTCTTT. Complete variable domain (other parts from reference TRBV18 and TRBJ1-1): NAGVMQNPRHLVRRRGQEARLRCSPMKGHSHVYWYRQLPEEGLKFMVYLQKENIIDESGMPKERFSAEFPKEGPSILRIQQVVRGDSAAYFCASSPTRNTEAFFGQGTRLTVV.

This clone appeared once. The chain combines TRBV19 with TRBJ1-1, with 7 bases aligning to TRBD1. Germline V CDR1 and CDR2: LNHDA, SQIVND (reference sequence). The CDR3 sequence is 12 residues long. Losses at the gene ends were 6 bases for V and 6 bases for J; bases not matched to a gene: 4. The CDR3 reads CASRWDRAEAFF. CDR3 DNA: TGTGCCAGTAGGTGGGACAGAGCTGAAGCTTTCTTT.